This T cell receptor beta chain was sequenced for a study of cytomegalovirus exposure and HLA in healthy donors. The CDR3 is 13 residues long. The trim removed 6 bases at V and 7 bases at J, leaving 5 bases unmatched. From germline, CDR1 is SGHNT and CDR2 YYREEE (reference sequence). Study-level results: TRBV6-2, TRBV6-3 and some other V segments were unresolvable in 87-base-pair reads. An analysis that came later showed most CMV-associated TCR beta chains appearing HLA-restricted. Solely CMV serostatus was available to characterize immune exposure. A prior analysis recorded that most TCR beta V segments were productive about 90% or about 30% of the time.

Regarding this clone: Its target is unknown.

The PCR had 60 Vbeta and 13 Jbeta primers. TCRdb's table, derived via immunoSEQ multiplex PCR, lists solely in-frame clones and lacks some. The sample lists about 220,000 clones, about 75% occurring once. The rearrangement uses TRBV5-4 and TRBJ2-7; 12 bases line up with TRBD2. The receptor was isolated from a male donor in good health and CMV-seronegative. Material for sequencing was PBMCs. The CDR3 sequence: CASTEGLAGEQYF. The CDR3 nucleotides read TGTGCCAGCACCGAAGGACTAGCGGGGGAGCAGTACTTC.